This T cell receptor beta chain was retrieved from a study of PD-1 blockade in classical Hodgkin lymphoma. Study-level background: Nivolumab dosing for patients was 3 mg/kg, administered intravenously every 2 weeks.

Regarding the study as a whole: Baseline diversity was lower in partial responders and progressors than complete responders. Exclusion applied to patients who initiated nivolumab less than 1 year following ASCT.

Clones were read by immunoSEQ multiplex PCR, and TCRdb kept only the in-frame ones, dropping some. The data show roughly 41,000 clones, roughly 69% seen once. Germline V CDR1 and CDR2: SGHVS, FNYEAQ. V was pared by 1 base and J by 4 bases, with 4 bases of the junction left unmatched. The CDR3 is 14 residues long. Noted time point: cycle 4 day 1 (C4D1), after more than five weeks of nivolumab. There was relapse after autologous stem cell transplantation in every patient, and there was variation in brentuximab vedotin exposure. In this sample, this clone turned up a few times. Its antigen is as yet unknown.

The starting material was peripheral blood mononuclear cells (PBMCs), obtained before the fourth cycle of nivolumab. V is TRBV7-6 and J is TRBJ2-7; 7 bases line up with TRBD2. The clonotype was recovered from a human donor with classical Hodgkin lymphoma. The CDR3 loop is CASSLGGGKYEQYF. The CDR3 coding sequence is TGTGCCAGCAGCTTAGGCGGGGGAAAGTACGAGCAGTACTTC. The full variable domain, in which reference TRBV7-6 and TRBJ2-7 provide the parts outside the CDR3, is GAGVSQSPRYKVTKRGQDVALRCDPISGHVSLYWYRQALGQGPEFLTYFNYEAQQDKSGLPNDRFSAERPEGSISTLTIQRTEQRDSAMYRCASSLGGGKYEQYFGPGTRLTVT.